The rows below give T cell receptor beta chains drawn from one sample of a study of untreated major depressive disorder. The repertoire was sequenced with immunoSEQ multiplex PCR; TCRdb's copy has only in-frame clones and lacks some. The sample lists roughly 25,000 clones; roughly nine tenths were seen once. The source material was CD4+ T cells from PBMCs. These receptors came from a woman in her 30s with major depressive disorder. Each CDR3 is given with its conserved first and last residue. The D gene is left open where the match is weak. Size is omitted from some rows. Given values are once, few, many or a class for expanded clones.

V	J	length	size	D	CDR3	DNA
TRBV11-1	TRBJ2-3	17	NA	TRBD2	CASSFLEREGRTDTQYF	TGTGCCAGCAGCTTCCTTGAGCGGGAGGGCCGCACAGATACGCAGTATTTT
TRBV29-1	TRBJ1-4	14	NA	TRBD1	CSVKVTGGNEKLFF	TGCAGCGTGAAAGTGACAGGGGGCAATGAAAAACTGTTTTTT
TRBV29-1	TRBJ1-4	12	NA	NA	CSVAQGGEKLFF	TGCAGCGTTGCACAGGGCGGGGAAAAACTGTTTTTT
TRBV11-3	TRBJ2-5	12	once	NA	CASSLVRETQYF	TGTGCCAGCAGCTTAGTCCGGGAGACCCAGTACTTC
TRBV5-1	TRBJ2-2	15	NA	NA	CASSLGVQHTGELFF	TGCGCCAGCAGCTTGGGAGTCCAGCACACCGGGGAGCTGTTTTTT
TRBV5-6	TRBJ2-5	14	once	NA	CASSFDVVGETQYF	TGTGCCAGCAGCTTTGATGTTGTGGGGGAGACCCAGTACTTC
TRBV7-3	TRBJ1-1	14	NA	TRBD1	CASSLTGGDTEAFF	TGTGCCAGCAGCCTCACAGGGGGCGACACTGAAGCTTTCTTT
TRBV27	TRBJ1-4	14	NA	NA	CASSRVWRGEKLFF	TGTGCCAGCAGTAGAGTTTGGAGAGGCGAAAAACTGTTTTTT
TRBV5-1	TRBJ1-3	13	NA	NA	CASSLFSGNTIYF	TGCGCCAGCAGCTTGTTCTCTGGAAACACCATATATTTT
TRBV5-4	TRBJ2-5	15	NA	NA	CASSSRVWDQETQYF	TGTGCCAGCAGCTCCCGGGTTTGGGACCAAGAGACCCAGTACTTC
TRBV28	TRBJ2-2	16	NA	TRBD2	CASSSAGGPRTGELFF	TGTGCCAGCAGTTCAGCGGGAGGGCCTCGAACCGGGGAGCTGTTTTTT
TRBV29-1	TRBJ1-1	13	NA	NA	CSAKDLPNTEAFF	TGCAGCGCCAAGGACCTCCCGAACACTGAAGCTTTCTTT
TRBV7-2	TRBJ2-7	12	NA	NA	CASSTSGIEQYF	TGTGCCAGCAGCACTTCCGGGATCGAGCAGTACTTC
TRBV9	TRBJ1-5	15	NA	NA	CASSLDGDENQPQHF	TGTGCCAGCAGCCTAGACGGGGACGAAAATCAGCCCCAGCATTTT
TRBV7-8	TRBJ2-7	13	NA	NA	CASSLDSQSLGYF	TGTGCCAGCAGCTTAGATAGCCAATCCCTCGGATACTTC
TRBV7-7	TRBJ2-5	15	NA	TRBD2	CASSQGLAGEETQYF	TGTGCTAGCAGCCAAGGACTAGCGGGAGAAGAGACCCAGTACTTC
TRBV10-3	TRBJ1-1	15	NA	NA	CAISESRQKNTEAFF	TGTGCCATCAGTGAGTCTAGGCAGAAGAACACTGAAGCTTTCTTT
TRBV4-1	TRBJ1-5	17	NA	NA	CASSQGRQRDSNQPQHF	TGCGCCAGCAGCCAAGGGCGACAGAGGGATAGCAATCAGCCCCAGCATTTT
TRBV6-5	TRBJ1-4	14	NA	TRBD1	CASSLRGINEKLFF	TGTGCCAGCAGCCTCAGGGGGATTAATGAAAAACTGTTTTTT
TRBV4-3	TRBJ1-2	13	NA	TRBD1	CASSLLGDRDRSF	TGCGCCAGCAGCCTTTTGGGGGACAGAGATAGAAGCTTC
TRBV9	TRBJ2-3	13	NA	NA	CASSVVSTDTQYF	TGTGCCAGCAGCGTAGTAAGCACAGATACGCAGTATTTT
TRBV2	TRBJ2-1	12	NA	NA	CASKLSYNEQFF	TGTGCCAGCAAACTCTCCTACAATGAGCAGTTCTTC
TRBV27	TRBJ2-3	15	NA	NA	CASSLRDSNTDTQYF	TGTGCCAGCAGTTTACGGGACTCTAACACAGATACGCAGTATTTT
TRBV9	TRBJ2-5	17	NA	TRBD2	CASSRGGLAGVGETQYF	TGTGCCAGCAGCCGAGGTGGACTAGCGGGAGTGGGGGAGACCCAGTACTTC
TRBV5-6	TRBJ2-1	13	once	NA	CASSLSLAVEQFF	TGTGCCAGCAGCTTGAGTCTTGCTGTTGAGCAGTTCTTC
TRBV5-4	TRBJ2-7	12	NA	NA	CASSLAGDEQYF	TGTGCCAGCAGCTTGGCTGGGGACGAGCAGTACTTC
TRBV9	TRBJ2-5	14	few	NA	CASSVGQAGETQYF	TGTGCCAGCAGCGTCGGCCAGGCGGGGGAGACCCAGTACTTC
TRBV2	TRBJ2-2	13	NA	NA	CASRPGPLGELFF	TGTGCCAGCAGGCCGGGCCCTTTAGGGGAGCTGTTTTTT
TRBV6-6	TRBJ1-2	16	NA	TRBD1	CASTSIKRDRGYGYTF	TGTGCCAGCACCTCAATAAAGAGGGACAGAGGGTATGGCTACACCTTC
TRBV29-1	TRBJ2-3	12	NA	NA	CSDGMLGDTQYF	TGCAGCGATGGGATGTTGGGGGATACGCAGTATTTT
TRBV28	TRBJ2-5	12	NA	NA	CASSLGARAQYF	TGTGCCAGCAGTTTAGGTGCCAGGGCCCAGTACTTC
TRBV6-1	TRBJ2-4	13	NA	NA	CASSDKSWNIQYF	TGTGCCAGCAGTGATAAGAGCTGGAACATTCAGTACTTC
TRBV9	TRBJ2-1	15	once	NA	CASSVANGEWNEQFF	TGTGCCAGCAGCGTAGCTAACGGGGAATGGAATGAGCAGTTCTTC
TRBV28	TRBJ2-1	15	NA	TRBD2	CASSPPGGRSNEQFF	TGTGCCAGCAGTCCTCCAGGCGGGAGATCCAATGAGCAGTTCTTC
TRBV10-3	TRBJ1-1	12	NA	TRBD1	CAISGRQGEAFF	TGTGCCATCAGTGGAAGACAGGGCGAAGCTTTCTTT
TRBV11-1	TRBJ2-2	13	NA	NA	CASSLDLDGELFF	TGTGCCAGCAGCTTAGACCTGGACGGGGAGCTGTTTTTT
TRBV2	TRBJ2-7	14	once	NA	CASTSAGHTYEQYF	TGTGCCAGCACCTCAGCGGGACATACCTACGAGCAGTACTTC
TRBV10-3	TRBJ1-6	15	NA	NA	CAISESGVNNSPLHF	TGTGCCATCAGTGAGTCGGGGGTAAATAATTCACCCCTCCACTTT
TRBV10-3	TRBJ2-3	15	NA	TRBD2	CAISSTSGGTDTQYF	TGTGCCATCAGTTCCACTAGCGGGGGGACAGATACGCAGTATTTT
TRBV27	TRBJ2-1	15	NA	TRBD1	CASSSLGTGYNEQFF	TGTGCCAGCAGTTCCCTTGGGACAGGGTACAATGAGCAGTTCTTC
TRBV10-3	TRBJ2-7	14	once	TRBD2	CAISLAGAGYEQYF	TGTGCCATCAGCTTAGCGGGAGCGGGTTACGAGCAGTACTTC
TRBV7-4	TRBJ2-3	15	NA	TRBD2	CASTGGELWTDTQYF	TGTGCCAGCACCGGGGGGGAGTTGTGGACAGATACGCAGTATTTT
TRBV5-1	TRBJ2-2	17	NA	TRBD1	CASSLLQGALRTGELFF	TGCGCCAGCAGCTTGCTACAGGGGGCTTTGAGGACCGGGGAGCTGTTTTTT
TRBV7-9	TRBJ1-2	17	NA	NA	CASSLAQALAVEGGYTF	TGTGCCAGCAGCTTAGCGCAGGCCCTCGCAGTAGAGGGGGGCTACACCTTC
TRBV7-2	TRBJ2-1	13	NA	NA	CASSLRYRDEQFF	TGTGCCAGCAGCTTAAGGTACCGGGATGAGCAGTTCTTC
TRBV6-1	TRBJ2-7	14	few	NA	CASSVQGGPYEQYF	TGTGCCAGCAGTGTACAGGGCGGACCCTACGAGCAGTACTTC
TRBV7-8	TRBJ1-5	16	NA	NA	CASSPRRGPGGQPQHF	TGTGCCAGCAGCCCAAGACGCGGTCCCGGCGGGCAGCCCCAGCATTTT
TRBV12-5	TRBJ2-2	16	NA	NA	CASGLPLSSNTGELFF	TGTGCTAGTGGTTTGCCCCTTTCGAGCAACACCGGGGAGCTGTTTTTT
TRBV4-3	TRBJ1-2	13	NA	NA	CASSQVGRSGYTF	TGCGCCAGCAGCCAAGTAGGCAGGAGTGGCTACACCTTC
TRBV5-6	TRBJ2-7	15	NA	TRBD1	CASPGHRGQFYEQYF	TGTGCCAGCCCGGGCCACAGGGGACAATTCTACGAGCAGTACTTC
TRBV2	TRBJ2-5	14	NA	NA	CASSVGGVQETQYF	TGTGCCAGCAGTGTAGGGGGGGTCCAAGAGACCCAGTACTTC
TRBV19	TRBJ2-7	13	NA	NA	CASSRGPRAEQYF	TGTGCCAGTTCCAGGGGCCCTAGAGCCGAGCAGTACTTC
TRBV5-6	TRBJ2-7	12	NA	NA	CASSRLLYEQYF	TGTGCCAGCAGCCGTTTGCTCTACGAGCAGTACTTC